The T cell receptor (beta chain) described here comes from a study of cytomegalovirus exposure and HLA in healthy donors. Study as a whole: Early released data had about 80 million unique TCRs, all coming from HLA-typed donors.

Primers for the PCR totalled 60 Vbeta and 13 Jbeta. Authors' analysis steps: Later, an analysis found about 80 million unique TCR beta chains, and some 10 million of these were shared. Sequencing used immunoSEQ multiplex PCR; TCRdb keeps in-frame clones, though not all of them. V and J calls plus clone size are reproduced from that table; the DNA served to infer D and trimming. Found here are under 200,000 clones, roughly 80% of them singletons; the top ten hold around 9%. Study conclusions and caveats: Later analysis identified about 17,000 TCR beta sequences associated with HLA alleles, using a false discovery rate threshold of 0.05. Based on reports, TCR beta sequences accurately predicted HLA-A and HLA-B alleles for most subjects.

The table lists this clone with a few counts. The antigen is unknown. The receptor comes from a male donor in good health and CMV-seropositive. The source material was PBMCs.

The CDR3 here is CASTKTSGDATGELFF. The CDR3 DNA is TGCGCCAGCACAAAAACTAGCGGGGATGCCACCGGGGAGCTGTTTTTT. The V call is TRBV5-1, the J call TRBJ2-2; 10 bases align to TRBD2. CDR1 SGHRS and CDR2 YFSETQ come from the germline V gene. The CDR3 spans 16 residues. The trim removed 6 bases at V and 4 bases at J, leaving 9 bases unmatched.